This T cell receptor (beta chain) stems from a study of T cell responses to AZD1222 COVID-19 vaccine (dated by TCRdb to about 2021). About the investigation overall: AZD1222 recipients given second doses at about 4 weeks or at about 12 weeks were pooled, since spike-specific TCR depth and breadth were not found to differ between the two schedules. TCR sequencing was performed for about 250 trial participants, of whom some 200 were given two doses of AZD1222 and some 26 were given two doses of MenACWY control vaccine. Trial participants were enrolled by age into 18-55, 56-69 and 70-plus year subgroups, with around 150, 28 and 57 TCR-sequenced participants respectively.

The full study reports these points: The 56-69-year group was small, and its depth increase did not reach significance, likely because of low power. Epitopes outside the regions mutated in the B.1.351 and B.1.1.7 variants were reportedly recognized by nearly half of the unique spike-specific TCRs. Because no day 14 peak-response samples were available, the repertoires could be characterized only after the peak T cell response. After two AZD1222 doses, spike-specific TCR breadth and depth were significantly higher than at day 0 and than in MenACWY recipients. Only five or six AZD1222 recipients were SARS-CoV-2 seropositive at baseline, limiting conclusions about previously exposed vaccinees. Most participants were white British and females outnumbered males, and the authors suggested that clonal diversity may have been underestimated. Vaccine-associated CD4 TCRs spanned the whole spike protein, with dominant responses in regions 160-218 and 743-854.

The CDR3 regions of human TCRbeta chains were subjected to immunosequencing. For the original study's pipeline: TCRs in the repertoires were compared against a reference library of SARS-CoV-2-specific TCRs that had been generated with the MIRA antigen-specificity platform. Breadth was defined as the fraction of unique TCRs that were SARS-CoV-2-associated, and depth was defined as the fraction of total T cells that were SARS-CoV-2-associated. Each spike-specific TCR was assigned to its reactive spike region and to a CD4 or CD8 class using the MIRA data. Log10-transformed breadth and depth values were compared by one-way ANOVA with Sidak's multiple comparisons tests. TCRdb stores this immuneACCESS table with in-frame sequences only. Part of the clones is absent; in the studies checked, under half of the shortfall reflects unresolved V genes, and no reason is known for the rest. D and trimming were read from the DNA, whereas the V and J calls and clone size are those reported in that table. In this sample the table shows approximately 110,000 clones, around 90% of which occur a single time. The biggest ten clones account for roughly 6.9% of the sample.

The germline V gene encodes CDR1 SGHRS and CDR2 YFSETQ. Reading from cysteine to phenylalanine, the CDR3 counts 15 amino acids. The CDR3 DNA has 45 bases and is translated from base 1. A distance of 9 bases separates the germline ends of V and J, which lose 2 bases and 1 base respectively. The time point tag for this specimen amounts to: baseline before first vaccination. Samples from vaccinated people were obtained from the UK trials COV001 and COV002, which included a single-blind randomized controlled phase 2/3 trial of AZD1222 (ChAdOx1 nCoV-19) in healthy adults. For TCRbeta chain sequencing, PBMC samples were collected from trial participants at day 0 and at day 28 after the second dose. With regard to this clone: It has no known antigen specificity. Within one base of it there is no much larger clone, and no base qualities were kept.

This sequence originates from an adult in good health. Sequenced here: peripheral blood, sampled on day 0 of AZD1222 vaccination. The chain is made from TRBV5-1 and TRBJ2-2; the D gene cannot be resolved reliably. The CDR3 corresponds to CASSFIRQNTGELFF. DNA sequence: TGCGCCAGCAGCTTCATTCGACAGAACACCGGGGAGCTGTTTTTT.